Each of the 22 T cell receptor beta chains below was sequenced from the same sample in a study of CD8 T cells in Susac syndrome. The RNA, roughly 0.45 to 1 ug, was put through reverse transcription using random hexamers. TCRdb processed the immunoSEQ multiplex PCR reads anew with MiXCR; each CDR3 protein has one entry. Counted here are some 180,000 distinct CDR3 sequences, about 93% occurring once; the ten biggest clones make up 0.085% to 0.1%. Input material: CD4+ T cells from PBMCs. The source of these receptors is a human donor with Susac syndrome.

V and J are TRBV4-3 and TRBJ2-5, with D possibly being TRBD2 (7 bases). The CDR3 runs 16 residues. From germline, CDR1 is LGHNA and CDR2 YSLEER. Deletions cut 0 bases from V and 5 bases from J, with 16 bases between. The CDR3 DNA reads TGCGCCAGCAGCCAAGATAACCGGAGGGGGGGGGAGACCCAGTACTTC. It translates to CASSQDNRRGGETQYF.

The chain combines TRBV30 with TRBJ2-1; 10 bases are a match to TRBD1. V shed 2 bases and J 4 bases; nucleotides not matched to a gene: 5. The CDR3 is 15 residues long. Germline V lookup: CDR1 GTSNPN, CDR2 SVGIG (reference sequence). The CDR3 is CAWSPPGQGYNEQFF. The DNA of the CDR3 is TGTGCCTGGAGTCCACCGGGACAGGGGTACAATGAGCAGTTCTTC.

The chain recombines TRBV12-3 or TRBV12-4 with TRBJ2-5; D remains unclear. V was pared by 4 bases and J by 0 bases, with 6 bases between. The CDR3 contains 13 residues. CDR3 nucleotides: TGTGCCAGCAGTTCGAATGACCAAGAGACCCAGTACTTC. Translating gives CASSSNDQETQYF.

The chain combines TRBV5-4 with TRBJ2-6, with 7 nucleotides matching TRBD1. In germline, CDR1 is SGHNT, CDR2 YYREEE (reference sequence). The CDR3 consists of 16 residues. V was clipped by 4 bases and J by 2 bases; unmatched bases: 6. CDR3 loop: CASSLNRGAGANVLTF. In DNA form, the CDR3 reads TGTGCCAGCAGCCTCAACAGGGGTGCTGGGGCCAACGTCCTGACTTTC.

The rearrangement joins TRBV4-1 to TRBJ2-7; 8 bases are shared with TRBD2. The CDR3 is made up of 15 amino acids. Per germline, CDR1 MGHRA and CDR2 YSYEKL. Unmatched junction bases numbered 15, after V lost 10 bases and J lost 4 bases. The CDR3, as DNA: TGCGCCACGGGGGAGGGGGTAGCGGGACGGTACGAGCAGTACTTC. This encodes CATGEGVAGRYEQYF.

The chain carries TRBV19 and TRBJ1-6; no clear D. The CDR3 runs 15 residues. CDR1 is LNHDA, CDR2 SQIVND, per germline (reference sequence). The V end lost 8 bases, the J end lost 5 bases, and 16 bases lay between the germline ends. CDR3 protein: CASQGRVSDNSPLHF. In DNA form, the CDR3 reads TGTGCCAGTCAAGGCCGGGTGTCGGATAATTCACCCCTCCACTTT.

This chain links TRBV18 with TRBJ2-2; D tentatively fits TRBD1 or TRBD2 (5 bases each). This CDR3 has 15 amino acids. V gave up 3 bases and J gave up 1 base, with 9 bases separating them. Per the germline V gene, CDR1 is KGHSH and CDR2 is LQKENI. In nucleotides, the CDR3 is TGTGCCAGCTCACCCGGGACGGTGAACACCGGGGAGCTGTTTTTT. This translates into CASSPGTVNTGELFF.

The CDR3 spells CSARDPGVETQYF. As DNA, the CDR3 is TGCAGTGCTAGAGATCCGGGAGTGGAGACCCAGTACTTC. The gene calls are TRBV20-1 and TRBJ2-5, with D maybe TRBD2 (6 bases). The germline V and J ends were trimmed by 0 bases and 5 bases, with 10 bases remaining between them. The CDR3 runs 13 residues. Germline V gives CDR1 DFQATT, CDR2 SNEGSKA (reference sequence).

The rearrangement joins TRBV20-1 to TRBJ1-4; D gene unclear. The CDR3 is 14 amino acids. V lost 3 bases to trimming and J lost 0 bases, with 8 bases between them. From germline, CDR1 is DFQATT and CDR2 SNEGSKA (reference sequence). The chain's CDR3 is CSASAGSTNEKLFF. CDR3 nucleotide sequence: TGCAGTGCTAGCGCGGGGTCAACTAATGAAAAACTGTTTTTT.

The chain recombines TRBV7-2 with TRBJ2-1; D unclear. This CDR3 is built from 13 residues. The V gene lost 2 bases and the J gene lost 8 bases, with 10 bases spanning the gap. CDR1 SGHTA and CDR2 FQGNSA come from the germline V gene. The CDR3 coding sequence is TGTGCCAGCAGCTTACTTACCTGGGATGAGCAGTTCTTC. This encodes CASSLLTWDEQFF.

The rearrangement links TRBV20-1 to TRBJ1-4, with D possibly TRBD1 on 6 matching bases. The CDR3 loop spans 15 amino acids. The germline V gene has CDR1 DFQATT and CDR2 SNEGSKA (reference sequence). Trimming pared 5 bases from V and 8 bases from J, leaving 21 bases between. The CDR3 protein is CSAPSAGGAEEKLFF. The CDR3 nucleotides are TGCAGTGCTCCATCAGCGGGGGGCGCAGAGGAAAAACTGTTTTTT.

This chain joins TRBV27 and TRBJ2-4; tentative D call: TRBD1 (5 bases). The germline CDR1 and CDR2 sequences are MNHEY and SMNVEV (reference sequence). The CDR3 runs 14 residues. Trimming removed 2 bases from V and 7 bases from J, with 12 bases in between. The DNA of the CDR3 is TGTGCCAGCAGTTTACTCTCAGGGCGGAACATTCAGTACTTC. Protein sequence: CASSLLSGRNIQYF.

The chain joins TRBV6-6 to TRBJ2-2; 8 nucleotides line up with TRBD1. CDR1 is MNHNY, CDR2 SVGAGI, per germline (reference sequence). The V gene end was trimmed by 6 bases and the J gene end by 5 bases; junction bases not matched to a gene: 5. The CDR3 is made up of 14 amino acids. The chain's CDR3 is CASRGNRGTGELFF. The CDR3 nucleotides are TGTGCCAGCAGGGGCAACAGGGGGACCGGGGAGCTGTTTTTT.

V is TRBV20-1 and J is TRBJ2-5; D is unclear. Trimming shortened V by 6 bases and J by 3 bases, and 11 bases separated the two germline ends. CDR1 and CDR2 from the germline V gene are DFQATT and SNEGSKA (reference sequence). The CDR3 is 12 residues long. The CDR3 DNA reads as TGCAGTGCACAGTACATTGAAGAGACCCAGTACTTC. Translated: CSAQYIEETQYF.

The V gene is TRBV4-1, the J gene TRBJ2-3; 10 positions match TRBD2. V lost 0 bases to trimming and J lost 8 bases; unmatched junction nucleotides: 14. Germline V lookup: CDR1 MGHRA, CDR2 YSYEKL. The CDR3 is 18 residues long. The CDR3 nucleotides read TGCGCCAGCAGCCAAGAACACTCGACTAGCGGGCCCCTGGGTACGCAGTATTTT. This translates into CASSQEHSTSGPLGTQYF.

DNA for the CDR3: TGTGCCAGCAGCCCCGGACACATCTACGAGCAGTACTTC. It codes for CASSPGHIYEQYF. J is TRBJ2-7 and V is TRBV7-9; possibly TRBD1 for D (5 bases). The CDR3 spans 13 residues. The V gene lost 5 bases and the J gene lost 3 bases, with 11 bases spanning the gap. Germline V gene sequence: CDR1 SEHNR, CDR2 FQNEAQ (reference sequence).

This chain uses TRBV29-1 with TRBJ1-1, with D hard to call. The CDR3 length is 13 residues. Looked up from germline, CDR1 is SQVTM and CDR2 is ANQGSEA. V lost 4 bases to trimming and J lost 0 bases, with 9 bases between them. Here the CDR3 DNA reads TGCAGCGTTGTGAGACCAATGAACACTGAAGCTTTCTTT. Translation: CSVVRPMNTEAFF.

To note about this clonotype: A junction boundary mismatches the germline segment, possibly from a read error. V is TRBV9 and J is TRBJ1-1; no reliable D call. The CDR3 extends over 13 amino acids. Germline V lookup: CDR1 SGDLS, CDR2 YYNGEE. The CDR3 loop is CASSVELKSEAFF. Written as DNA, the CDR3 is TGTGCCAGCAGCGTAGAGTTAAAGTCTGAAGCCTTCTTT.

The genes are TRBV20-1 and TRBJ1-4; no clear D. The CDR3 is made up of 13 amino acids. V lost 3 bases and J lost 0, with 5 bases in between. CDR1 is DFQATT, CDR2 SNEGSKA, per germline (reference sequence). This chain's CDR3 is CSASEPTNEKLFF. As DNA, the CDR3 is TGCAGTGCTAGTGAACCAACTAATGAAAAACTGTTTTTT.

This sequence joins TRBV7-6 and TRBJ1-3; D ambiguous. Germline V gives CDR1 SGHVS, CDR2 FNYEAQ. V was trimmed by 3 bases and J by 0 bases, leaving 12 bases between them. This CDR3 is 16 amino acids long. The CDR3 loop reads CASSFGPPSSGNTIYF. In DNA form, the CDR3 reads TGTGCCAGCAGCTTTGGGCCCCCGAGCTCTGGAAACACCATATATTTT. The full variable domain, with the rest looked up from reference TRBV7-6 and TRBJ1-3, is GAGVSQSPRYKVTKRGQDVALRCDPISGHVSLYWYRQALGQGPEFLTYFNYEAQQDKSGLPNDRFSAERPEGSISTLTIQRTEQRDSAMYRCASSFGPPSSGNTIYFGEGSWLTVV.

This clonotype was counted once. V gene TRBV29-1 combines with J gene TRBJ1-2; D remains unclear. CDR1 SQVTM and CDR2 ANQGSEA come from the germline V gene. The length of the CDR3 is 13 residues. Trimming pared 7 bases from V and 7 bases from J, leaving 19 bases between. CDR3 bases: TGCAGCGCGGACGCTGGGGAGTGGGGTGGCTACACCTTC. Encoded protein: CSADAGEWGGYTF.

The gene calls are TRBV7-8 and TRBJ1-1; no clear D. CDR3 length: 14 residues. With 5 bases removed from V and 0 bases from J, the gap between germline ends came to 10 bases. CDR1 is SGHVS, CDR2 FQNEAQ, per germline. DNA of the CDR3: TGTGCCAGCAGCGCGACGAGGATGAACACTGAAGCTTTCTTT. Its protein is CASSATRMNTEAFF.